The T cell receptor beta chain under discussion was sequenced for a study of T cell changes during pregnancy in multiple sclerosis. The CDR3 contains 13 residues. V lost 1 base and J lost 5, with 6 bases in between. CDR1 MNHEY and CDR2 SVGAGI come from the germline V gene. TCRdb's copy holds only in-frame clones and misses some; the assay was immunoSEQ multiplex PCR. The sample lists more than 60,000 clones, approximately 90% occurring once. This clone was counted a few times. The material sequenced was peripheral blood, taken in the second trimester of pregnancy. This chain links TRBV6-5 with TRBJ2-1; TRBD2 might be the D (5 bases). The sequence derives from a female donor with multiple sclerosis, enrolled in a pregnancy study. The CDR3 nucleotides are TGTGCCAGCAGTTACTGGGGAGACAATGAGCAGTTCTTC. Translation: CASSYWGDNEQFF.